A single sample is the source of the 9 T cell receptor beta chains below, sequenced in a study of T-cell memory formation after mild COVID-19. TCRdb processed the 5' RACE reads anew with MiXCR; each CDR3 protein has one entry. The table shows fewer than 600,000 distinct CDR3 sequences, with less than 25% occurring only once. The sample comprised PBMCs or a T cell subset sorted from them (not recorded which). These receptors all stem from an adult woman who had mild COVID-19 (a few samples of this study predate the infection). Cell type and time point are not known.

In its sample, this clonotype was seen many times. This chain connects TRBV4-3 to TRBJ2-2; D gene uncertain. V lost 0 bases to trimming and J lost 5 bases, with 10 bases between them. The germline CDR1 and CDR2 sequences are LGHNA and YSLEER. This CDR3 is 15 amino acids long. CDR3 sequence: CASSQEGRRTGELFF. In DNA form, the CDR3 reads TGCGCCAGCAGCCAAGAAGGACGTAGAACCGGGGAGCTGTTTTTT.

There are a few counts of this clonotype. The CDR3 loop is CSAQPDRTSYEQYF. In nucleotides, the CDR3 is TGCAGTGCCCAACCAGACAGGACCTCCTACGAGCAGTACTTC. This chain links TRBV20-1 with TRBJ2-7, with TRBD1 as a possible D gene (6 bases). There are 14 residues in the CDR3. Germline V gene data show CDR1 as DFQATT and CDR2 as SNEGSKA (reference sequence). The V and J ends lost 6 bases and 0 bases respectively, with 15 bases between them.

The chain uses TRBV7-2 and TRBJ1-2; 8 bases fit TRBD1. Germline CDR1 and CDR2: SGHTA and FQGNSA. The CDR3 consists of 15 residues. Trimming at V came to 4 bases and at J to 2 bases, leaving 6 bases not matched to a gene. CDR3 amino acids: CASSSGTGNNYGYTF. CDR3 DNA sequence: TGTGCCAGCAGCTCAGGGACAGGAAACAACTATGGCTACACCTTC.

This clonotype was seen a handful of times. J is TRBJ2-1 and V is TRBV24-1, with D perhaps TRBD1 (6 bases). CDR1 is KGHDR, CDR2 SFDVKD, per germline. The CDR3 contains 13 residues. Trimming cost V 9 bases and J 6 bases, with 14 bases left between them. The CDR3: CATAGQPSNEQFF. The CDR3 coding sequence is TGTGCCACCGCTGGACAGCCTAGCAATGAGCAGTTCTTC.

V and J are TRBV7-9 and TRBJ2-3; 13 nucleotides line up with TRBD2. The V segment lost 0 bases and the J segment 4 bases; nucleotides outside the gene matches: 7. This CDR3 is 18 amino acids long. Germline V gene sequence: CDR1 SEHNR, CDR2 FQNEAQ (reference sequence). The CDR3 bases are TGTGCCAGCAGCTTAGCGCCCCGGACTAGCGGGGGCCCAGATACGCAGTATTTT. This translates into CASSLAPRTSGGPDTQYF.

The table lists this clonotype with a few counts. CDR3 amino acids: CASRSADRNTEAFF. The CDR3 DNA reads TGTGCCAGCAGATCTGCCGACAGGAACACTGAAGCTTTCTTT. The rearrangement uses TRBV6-1 and TRBJ1-1; D might be TRBD1 (5 bases). Trimming cost V 6 bases and J 1 base, with 12 bases left between them. Germline V gives CDR1 MNHNS, CDR2 SASEGT. This CDR3 is built from 14 residues.

This clonotype was observed at least ten times. This chain uses TRBV4-1 with TRBJ1-4; D is unclear. CDR1 MGHRA and CDR2 YSYEKL come from the germline V gene. V was shortened by 0 bases and J by 7 bases, with 12 bases between the two germline ends. This CDR3 is 15 amino acids long. CDR3 sequence (DNA): TGCGCCAGCAGCCAAGAGGCCGGCCTCGGTGAAAAACTGTTTTTT. Encoded protein: CASSQEAGLGEKLFF.

This clonotype was counted only a few times. V usage is TRBV10-3 and J usage is TRBJ2-3; 7 nucleotides agree with TRBD1. In germline, CDR1 is ENHRY, CDR2 SYGVKD. This CDR3 is 17 amino acids long. V lost 0 bases and J lost 2; bases outside the gene matches: 8. This chain's CDR3 is CAISESATGLTTDTQYF. Written as DNA, the CDR3 is TGTGCCATCAGTGAGTCAGCGACAGGGCTCACCACAGATACGCAGTATTTT.

V usage is TRBV29-1 and J usage is TRBJ1-5, with 8 bases fitting TRBD1. Germline values: CDR1 SQVTM, CDR2 ANQGSEA. The CDR3 is 15 amino acids. Germline trimming cut 6 bases from V and 3 bases from J; bases unmatched to any gene: 10. DNA for the CDR3: TGCAGCGTAGCTAATCGGACAGGGATCAATCAGCCCCAGCATTTT. Its protein is CSVANRTGINQPQHF.